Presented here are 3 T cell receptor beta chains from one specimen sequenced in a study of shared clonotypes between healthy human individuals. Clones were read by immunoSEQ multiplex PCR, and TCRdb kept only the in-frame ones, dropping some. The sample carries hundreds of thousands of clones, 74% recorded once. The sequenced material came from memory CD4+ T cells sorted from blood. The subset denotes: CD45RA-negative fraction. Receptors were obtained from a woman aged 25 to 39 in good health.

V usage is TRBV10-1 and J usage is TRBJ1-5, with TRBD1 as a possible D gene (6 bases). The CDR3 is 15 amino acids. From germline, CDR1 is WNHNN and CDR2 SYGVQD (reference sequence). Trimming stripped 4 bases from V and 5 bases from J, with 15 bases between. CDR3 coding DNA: TGCGCCAGCAGTGTTCAGGGGTGGTGCGATCAGCCCCAGCATTTT. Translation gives CASSVQGWCDQPQHF.

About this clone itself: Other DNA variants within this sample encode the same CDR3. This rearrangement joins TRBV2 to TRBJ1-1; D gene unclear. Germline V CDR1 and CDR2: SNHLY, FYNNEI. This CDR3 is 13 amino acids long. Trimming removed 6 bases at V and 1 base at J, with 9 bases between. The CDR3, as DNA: TGTGCCAGCAGCCCCCAAGGGAACACTGAAGCTTTCTTT. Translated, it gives CASSPQGNTEAFF.

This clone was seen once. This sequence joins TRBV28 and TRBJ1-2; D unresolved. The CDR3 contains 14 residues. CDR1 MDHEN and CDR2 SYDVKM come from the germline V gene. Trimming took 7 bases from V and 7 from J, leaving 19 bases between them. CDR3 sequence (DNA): TGTGCCAGCAACTTGGGTCTCTCGCTTCGTGGCTACACCTTC. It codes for CASNLGLSLRGYTF.